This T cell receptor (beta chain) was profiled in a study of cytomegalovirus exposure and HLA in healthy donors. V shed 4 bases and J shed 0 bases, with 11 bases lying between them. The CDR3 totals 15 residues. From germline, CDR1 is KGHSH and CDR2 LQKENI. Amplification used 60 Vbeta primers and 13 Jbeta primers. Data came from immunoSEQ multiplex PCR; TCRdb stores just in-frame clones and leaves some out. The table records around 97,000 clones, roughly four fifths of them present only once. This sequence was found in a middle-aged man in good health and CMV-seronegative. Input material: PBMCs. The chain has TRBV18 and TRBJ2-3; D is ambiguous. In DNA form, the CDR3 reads TGTGCCAGCTCACAATGGCTTCCTAGCACAGATACGCAGTATTTT. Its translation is CASSQWLPSTDTQYF.